These 9 T cell receptor beta chains originate from one sample sequenced in a study of shared clonotypes between healthy human individuals. TCRdb's copy holds only in-frame clones and misses some; the assay was immunoSEQ multiplex PCR. The sample yields just over 95,000 clones, 67% seen once. Sequencing was carried out using memory CD8+ T cells sorted from blood. Subset defined: CD45RO+ cells pooled with CCR7-negative TemRA cells. These receptors came from a young man in good health.

J is TRBJ1-2 and V is TRBV30; 7 bases align to TRBD1. The CDR3 contains 14 residues. Germline lookup yields CDR1 GTSNPN and CDR2 SVGIG (reference sequence). J gave up 2 bases and V 6 bases, and 9 bases lay outside the gene matches. As DNA, the CDR3 is TGTGCCTGTCAATTTAGGGGGCAGAACTATGGCTACACCTTC. It is translated as CACQFRGQNYGYTF.

This clone was counted a few times. The CDR3 DNA reads as TGCGCCAGCAGTGAGTCGAAGGGATATCAGCCCCAGCATTTT. Translated, it gives CASSESKGYQPQHF. The chain has TRBV10-2 and TRBJ1-5, with D unclear. V was pared by 0 bases and J by 5 bases, with 8 bases between. This CDR3 is built from 14 residues. The germline V gene encodes CDR1 WSHSY and CDR2 SAAADI.

This clone was recorded a few times. The chain recombines TRBV27 with TRBJ1-1, with a weak D call TRBD1 (5 bases). V lost 2 bases and J lost 4, with 8 bases in between. The CDR3 sequence is 13 residues long. Germline-derived CDR1 and CDR2 are MNHEY and SMNVEV (reference sequence). CDR3 in DNA: TGTGCCAGCAGTTTAGGGGGTATCACTGAAGCTTTCTTT. Translating gives CASSLGGITEAFF.

J is TRBJ2-3 and V is TRBV9, with D perhaps TRBD1 (6 bases). CDR3 length: 17 residues. Germline-derived CDR1 and CDR2 are SGDLS and YYNGEE. V was pared by 2 bases and J by 4 bases, with 20 bases between. The CDR3 sequence is CASSVFGQSRGPDTQYF. CDR3 nucleotide sequence: TGTGCCAGCAGCGTTTTCGGACAGAGCAGGGGTCCAGATACGCAGTATTTT.

This clone was counted many times. The V call is TRBV27, the J call TRBJ2-1; D not certain. The CDR3 sequence is 16 residues long. Germline CDR1 MNHEY, CDR2 SMNVEV (reference sequence). Between the trimmed V and J ends, which lost 6 bases and 0 bases, there was a span of 15 bases. The CDR3 here is CASSQTQTFSYNEQFF. The CDR3 nucleotides are TGTGCCAGCAGCCAAACCCAGACATTCTCCTACAATGAGCAGTTCTTC.

The rearrangement joins TRBV19 to TRBJ1-4, with TRBD1 matching 9 bases. Germline assignment: CDR1 LNHDA and CDR2 SQIVND (reference sequence). Germline trimming cut 8 bases from V and 6 bases from J; bases unmatched to any gene: 7. This CDR3 region has 14 residues. CDR3: CASGSQGAYEKLFF. The CDR3 DNA is TGTGCCAGTGGGTCACAGGGGGCGTATGAAAAACTGTTTTTT. Using reference TRBV19 and TRBJ1-4 for the parts outside the CDR3, the full variable domain is DGGITQSPKYLFRKEGQNVTLSCEQNLNHDAMYWYRQDPGQGLRLIYYSQIVNDFQKGDIAEGYSVSREKKESFPLTVTSAQKNPTAFYLCASGSQGAYEKLFFGSGTQLSVL.

The CDR3, as DNA: TGTGCCAGCAGTTCCTGGGACAGTCGGACTTACAATGAGCAGTTCTTC. Protein: CASSSWDSRTYNEQFF. The chain uses TRBV28 and TRBJ2-1, with 7 bases identical to TRBD1. This CDR3 has 16 residues. CDR1 and CDR2 (germline): MDHEN, SYDVKM. V lost 4 bases and J lost 4; bases outside the gene matches: 10.

CDR3 sequence (DNA): TGTGCCACCAGCAGAGATCAGCAGGGGGAGGCTGGCTACACCTTC. It yields the protein CATSRDQQGEAGYTF. This chain links TRBV15 with TRBJ1-2, with 7 nucleotides matching TRBD1. The CDR3 sequence is 15 residues long. V lost 0 bases, J lost 7 bases, and 8 bases stayed unmatched. Germline values: CDR1 LNHNV, CDR2 YYDKDF (reference sequence).

On this clone itself: A much bigger clone sits one base away, suggesting this may be a read error. The same CDR3 arises from other DNA sequences in this sample as well. The rearrangement links TRBV4-3 to TRBJ1-4, with a possible D match to TRBD1 (6 bases). In germline, CDR1 is LGHNA, CDR2 YSLEER. The CDR3 runs to 17 residues. The V gene lost 0 bases and the J gene lost 5 bases, with 16 bases spanning the gap. The DNA of the CDR3 is TGCGCCAGCAGCCAAGAGGGGCCGGGACAAGGGAATGAAAAACTGTTTTTT. As protein: CASSQEGPGQGNEKLFF.